One sample yielded the 13 T cell receptor beta chains listed below, sequenced in a study of blood T cell repertoires in COVID-19. This table comes from immunoSEQ multiplex PCR, and its TCRdb copy is limited to in-frame clones, with some not included. This table has some 150,000 clones, about four fifths appearing once. Sequenced input: PBMCs or T cells enriched from blood (not recorded which). The receptors were gathered from a woman between 50 and 59 years old in a cohort exposed to, infected with or recovered from COVID-19 (not recorded which).

This clone was detected only once. This rearrangement joins TRBV28 to TRBJ2-7, with TRBD1 matching 9 bases. Germline V lookup: CDR1 MDHEN, CDR2 SYDVKM. V shed 6 bases, J shed 0 bases, and the junction held 6 bases outside the gene matches. The CDR3 loop spans 15 amino acids. The CDR3 nucleotides are TGTGCCAGCAGCGGGACAGGGAGGAGCTCCTACGAGCAGTACTTC. It encodes CASSGTGRSSYEQYF.

The CDR3 is CASRGLNTEAFF. Here the CDR3 DNA reads TGTGCCAGTAGGGGCTTGAACACTGAAGCTTTCTTT. The V and J genes are TRBV19 and TRBJ1-1; D not resolved. Trimming shortened V by 6 bases and J by 0 bases, and 5 bases separated the two germline ends. CDR1 and CDR2 (germline): LNHDA, SQIVND (reference sequence). This CDR3 has 12 amino acids.

This clone has a single count. The chain recombines TRBV19 with TRBJ1-5; D gene uncertain. Trimming removed 1 base from V and 0 bases from J, with 10 bases in between. CDR3 length: 16 amino acids. CDR1 LNHDA and CDR2 SQIVND come from the germline V gene (reference sequence). This CDR3 reads CASSIGRDFSNQPQHF. As DNA, the CDR3 is TGTGCCAGTAGTATAGGGAGGGATTTTAGCAATCAGCCCCAGCATTTT.

The genes are TRBV5-1 and TRBJ1-1; 12 nucleotides agree with TRBD1. V shed 3 bases and J 5 bases; nucleotides not matched to a gene: 8. Looked up from germline, CDR1 is SGHRS and CDR2 is YFSETQ. The CDR3 sequence is 16 residues long. The CDR3 loop is CASSWGTGGSGTEAFF. CDR3 nucleotides: TGCGCCAGCAGCTGGGGGACAGGGGGCTCAGGGACTGAAGCTTTCTTT.

The CDR3 region has the DNA TGCGCCAGCAGCCCCCTTCAAGGGGGCACAGATACGCAGTATTTT. As protein: CASSPLQGGTDTQYF. The rearrangement links TRBV5-1 to TRBJ2-3, with D possibly TRBD1 on 5 matching bases. Trimming removed 4 bases at V and 1 base at J, with 13 bases between. This CDR3 contains 15 residues. Germline CDR1 and CDR2: SGHRS and YFSETQ.

The chain couples TRBV9 to TRBJ2-7; 11 bases align to TRBD1. Germline assignment: CDR1 SGDLS and CDR2 YYNGEE. Germline trimming cut 3 bases from V and 2 bases from J; bases unmatched to any gene: 4. The CDR3 is made up of 15 amino acids. CDR3 in amino acids: CASSEGQGVAYEQYF. The CDR3 DNA is TGTGCCAGCAGCGAGGGACAGGGGGTTGCCTACGAGCAGTACTTC.

The gene calls are TRBV2 and TRBJ1-5, with D possibly TRBD1 on 6 matching bases. Germline CDR1 is SNHLY and CDR2 is FYNNEI. The CDR3 has 16 residues. V was trimmed by 6 bases and J by 9 bases, leaving 24 bases between them. The DNA for the CDR3 is TGTGCCAGCAGCCGCGGGGAGGGGGGATTGGATCTGCCCCAGCATTTT. This translates into CASSRGEGGLDLPQHF.

The rearrangement joins TRBV14 to TRBJ2-7; 8 bases match TRBD2. Germline V gives CDR1 SGHDN, CDR2 FVKESK. V was pared by 6 bases and J by 1 base, with 8 bases of the junction left unmatched. The CDR3 totals 15 residues. CDR3 amino acids: CASSIAGRPSYEQYF. CDR3 sequence (DNA): TGTGCCAGCAGTATAGCGGGACGACCTTCCTACGAGCAGTACTTC.

The gene calls are TRBV28 and TRBJ2-5, with TRBD2 matching 12 bases. Losses at the gene ends were 4 bases for V and 4 bases for J; bases not matched to a gene: 4. The CDR3 covers 15 residues. The germline V gene has CDR1 MDHEN and CDR2 SYDVKM. The CDR3 coding sequence is TGTGCCAGCAGTTCCCTAGCGGGGGGGGGAGAGACCCAGTACTTC. This gives the protein CASSSLAGGGETQYF.

V is TRBV3-1 (or the pseudogene TRBV3-2) and J is TRBJ2-7; 12 bases are shared with TRBD2. Looked up from germline, CDR1 is LGHDT and CDR2 is YNNKEL (reference sequence). The CDR3 spans 16 residues. V trimming: 2 bases; J trimming: 2 bases; junction bases outside the gene matches: 4. The CDR3 bases are TGTGCCAGCAGCCAATATCGGACTAGCGGGACCTACGAGCAGTACTTC. It yields the protein CASSQYRTSGTYEQYF.

V usage is TRBV5-4 and J usage is TRBJ1-2; D might be TRBD1 (5 bases). The CDR3 totals 15 residues. The germline V and J ends were trimmed by 2 bases and 2 bases, with 13 bases remaining between them. CDR1 is SGHNT, CDR2 YYREEE, per germline (reference sequence). Here the CDR3 reads CASSFRNRQNYGYTF. The DNA of the CDR3 is TGTGCCAGCAGCTTTAGGAATCGACAGAACTATGGCTACACCTTC.

The J gene is TRBJ2-5, the V gene TRBV2; no firm D call. CDR3 length equals 11 residues. V was pared by 8 bases and J by 4 bases, with 8 bases between. From germline, CDR1 is SNHLY and CDR2 FYNNEI. The CDR3, as DNA: TGTGCCAGCCGGAGACGAGAGACCCAGTACTTC. Residues: CASRRRETQYF. Full variable domain (remainder filled in from reference TRBV2 and TRBJ2-5): EPEVTQTPSHQVTQMGQEVILRCVPISNHLYFYWYRQILGQKVEFLVSFYNNEISEKSEIFDDQFSVERPDGSNFTLKIRSTKLEDSAMYFCASRRRETQYFGPGTRLLVL.

The chain is built from TRBV4-2 and TRBJ2-7, with 8 bases that match TRBD2. This CDR3 comprises 19 residues. Germline V CDR1 and CDR2: LGHNA, YNFKEQ. V lost 4 bases and J lost 4; bases outside the gene matches: 21. CDR3 region: CASSLRIPRGESTVYEQYF. The CDR3, as DNA: TGTGCCAGCAGCCTACGAATCCCGCGGGGGGAGAGTACAGTTTACGAGCAGTACTTC.